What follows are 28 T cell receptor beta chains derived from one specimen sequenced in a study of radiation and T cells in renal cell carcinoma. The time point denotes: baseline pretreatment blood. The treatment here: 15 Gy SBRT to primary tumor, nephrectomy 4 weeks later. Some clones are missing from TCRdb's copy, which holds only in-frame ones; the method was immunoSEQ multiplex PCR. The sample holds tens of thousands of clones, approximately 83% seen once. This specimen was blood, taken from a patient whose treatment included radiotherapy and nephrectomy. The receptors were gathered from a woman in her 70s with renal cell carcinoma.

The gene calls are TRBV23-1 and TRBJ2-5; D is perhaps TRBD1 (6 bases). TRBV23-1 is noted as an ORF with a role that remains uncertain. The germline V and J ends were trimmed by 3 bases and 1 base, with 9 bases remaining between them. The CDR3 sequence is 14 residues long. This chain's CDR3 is CASSHKTGQETQYF. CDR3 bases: TGCGCCAGCAGTCATAAGACAGGCCAAGAGACCCAGTACTTC.

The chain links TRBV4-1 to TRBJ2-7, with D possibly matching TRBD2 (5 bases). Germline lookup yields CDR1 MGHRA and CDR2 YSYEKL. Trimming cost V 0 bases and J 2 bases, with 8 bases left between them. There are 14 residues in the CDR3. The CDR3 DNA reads TGCGCCAGCAGCCAAGAGGAACTAGCCTACGAGCAGTACTTC. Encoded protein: CASSQEELAYEQYF.

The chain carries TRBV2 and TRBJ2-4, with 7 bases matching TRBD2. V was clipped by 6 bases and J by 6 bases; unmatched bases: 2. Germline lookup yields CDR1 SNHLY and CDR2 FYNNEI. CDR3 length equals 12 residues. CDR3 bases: TGTGCCAGCAGCCCTAGCGGAAACATTCAGTACTTC. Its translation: CASSPSGNIQYF.

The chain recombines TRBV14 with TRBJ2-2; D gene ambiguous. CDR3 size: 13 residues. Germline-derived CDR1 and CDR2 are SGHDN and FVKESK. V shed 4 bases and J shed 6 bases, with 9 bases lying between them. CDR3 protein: CASSPSNPGELFF. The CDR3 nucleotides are TGTGCCAGCAGCCCTAGTAACCCCGGGGAGCTGTTTTTT. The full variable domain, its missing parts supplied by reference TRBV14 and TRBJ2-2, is EAGVTQFPSHSVIEKGQTVTLRCDPISGHDNLYWYRRVMGKEIKFLLHFVKESKQDESGMPNNRFLAERTGGTYSTLKVQPAELEDSGVYFCASSPSNPGELFFGEGSRLTVL.

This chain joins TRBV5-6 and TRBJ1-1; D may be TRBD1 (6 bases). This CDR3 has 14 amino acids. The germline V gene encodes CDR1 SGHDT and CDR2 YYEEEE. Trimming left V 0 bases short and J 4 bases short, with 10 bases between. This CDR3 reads CASSLDRAGTEAFF. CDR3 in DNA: TGTGCCAGCAGCTTGGACAGGGCCGGCACTGAAGCTTTCTTT.

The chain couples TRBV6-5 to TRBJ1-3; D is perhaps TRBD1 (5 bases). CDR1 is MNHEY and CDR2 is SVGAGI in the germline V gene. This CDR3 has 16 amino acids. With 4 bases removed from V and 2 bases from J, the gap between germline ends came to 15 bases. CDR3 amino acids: CASSFQGSSTGNTIYF. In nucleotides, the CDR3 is TGTGCCAGCAGTTTTCAGGGTTCATCAACTGGAAACACCATATATTTT.

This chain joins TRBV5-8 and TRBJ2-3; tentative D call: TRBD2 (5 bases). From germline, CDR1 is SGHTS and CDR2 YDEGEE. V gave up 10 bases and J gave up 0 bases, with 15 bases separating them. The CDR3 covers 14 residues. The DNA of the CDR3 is TGTGCCCCCGGGCGGAGGATGAGCACAGATACGCAGTATTTT. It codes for CAPGRRMSTDTQYF.

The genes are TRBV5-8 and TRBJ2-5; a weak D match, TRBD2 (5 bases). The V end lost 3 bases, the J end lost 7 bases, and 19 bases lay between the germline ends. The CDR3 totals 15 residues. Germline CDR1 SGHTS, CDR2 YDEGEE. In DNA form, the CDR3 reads TGTGCCAGCAGCTCGAAGCCGACCCGGGCGGGGACCCAGTACTTC. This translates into CASSSKPTRAGTQYF.

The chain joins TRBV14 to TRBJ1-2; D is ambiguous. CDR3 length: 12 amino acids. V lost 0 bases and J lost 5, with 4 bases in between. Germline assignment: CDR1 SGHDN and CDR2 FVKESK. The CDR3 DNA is TGTGCCAGCAGCCAAGAGCTATATGGCTACACCTTC. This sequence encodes CASSQELYGYTF.

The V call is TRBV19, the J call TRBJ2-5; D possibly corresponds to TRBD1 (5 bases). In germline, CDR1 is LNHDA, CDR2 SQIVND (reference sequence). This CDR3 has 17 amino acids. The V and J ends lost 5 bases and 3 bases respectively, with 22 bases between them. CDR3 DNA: TGTGCCAGTAGTTCTGGTAAAGGGGTAATGGGGAAAGAGACCCAGTACTTC. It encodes CASSSGKGVMGKETQYF.

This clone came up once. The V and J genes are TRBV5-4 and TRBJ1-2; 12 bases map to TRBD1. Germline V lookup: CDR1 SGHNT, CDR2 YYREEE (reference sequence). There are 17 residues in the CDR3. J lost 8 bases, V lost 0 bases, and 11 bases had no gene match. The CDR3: CASSLEGTGGFRLGYTF. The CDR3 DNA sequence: TGTGCCAGCAGCTTGGAGGGGACAGGGGGCTTCAGACTCGGCTACACCTTC.

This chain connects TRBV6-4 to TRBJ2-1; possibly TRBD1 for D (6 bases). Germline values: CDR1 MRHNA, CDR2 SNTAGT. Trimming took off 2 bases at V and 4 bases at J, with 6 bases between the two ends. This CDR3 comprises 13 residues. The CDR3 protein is CASSDGQYNEQFF. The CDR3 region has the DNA TGTGCCAGCAGTGACGGACAGTACAATGAGCAGTTCTTC.

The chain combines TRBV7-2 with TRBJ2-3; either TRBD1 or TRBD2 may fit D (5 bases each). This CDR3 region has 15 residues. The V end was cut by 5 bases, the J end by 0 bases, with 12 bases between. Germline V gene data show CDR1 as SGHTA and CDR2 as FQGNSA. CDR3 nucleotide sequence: TGTGCCAGCAGCCAGGGCGGCGGGAGCACAGATACGCAGTATTTT. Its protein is CASSQGGGSTDTQYF. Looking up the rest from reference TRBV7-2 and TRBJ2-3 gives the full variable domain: GAGVSQSPSNKVTEKGKDVELRCDPISGHTALYWYRQSLGQGLEFLIYFQGNSAPDKSGLPSDRFSAERTGGSVSTLTIQRTQQEDSAVYLCASSQGGGSTDTQYFGPGTRLTVL.

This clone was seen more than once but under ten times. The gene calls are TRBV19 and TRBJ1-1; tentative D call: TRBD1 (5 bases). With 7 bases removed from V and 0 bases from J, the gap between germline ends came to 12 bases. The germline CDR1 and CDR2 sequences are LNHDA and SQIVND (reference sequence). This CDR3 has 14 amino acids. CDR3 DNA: TGTGCCAGTACAGACGGGGACGTGAACACTGAAGCTTTCTTT. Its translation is CASTDGDVNTEAFF.

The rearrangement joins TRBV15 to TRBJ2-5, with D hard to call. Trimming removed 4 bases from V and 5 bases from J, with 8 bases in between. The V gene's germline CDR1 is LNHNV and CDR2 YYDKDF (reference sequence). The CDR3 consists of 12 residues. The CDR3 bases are TGTGCCACCAGCATTCAGTTGGAGACCCAGTACTTC. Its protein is CATSIQLETQYF.

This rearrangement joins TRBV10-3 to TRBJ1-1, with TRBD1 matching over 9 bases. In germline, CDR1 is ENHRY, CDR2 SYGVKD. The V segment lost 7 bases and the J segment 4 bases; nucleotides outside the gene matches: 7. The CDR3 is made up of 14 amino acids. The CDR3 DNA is TGTGCCATCACCAGGGACAGGGTGGGCACTGAAGCTTTCTTT. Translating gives CAITRDRVGTEAFF.

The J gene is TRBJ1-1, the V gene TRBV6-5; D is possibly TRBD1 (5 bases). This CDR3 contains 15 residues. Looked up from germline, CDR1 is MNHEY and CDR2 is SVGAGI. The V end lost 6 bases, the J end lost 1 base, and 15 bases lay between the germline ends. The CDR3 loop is CASSSGGGPNTEAFF. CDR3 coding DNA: TGTGCCAGCAGCTCCGGGGGGGGTCCGAACACTGAAGCTTTCTTT.

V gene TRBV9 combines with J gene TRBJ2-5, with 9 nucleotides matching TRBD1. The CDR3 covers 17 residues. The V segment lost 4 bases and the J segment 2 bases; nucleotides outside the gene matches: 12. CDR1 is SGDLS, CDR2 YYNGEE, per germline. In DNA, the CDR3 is TGTGCCAGCAGCTCGAGGACAGGGGAATATAAACAAGAGACCCAGTACTTC. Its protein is CASSSRTGEYKQETQYF.

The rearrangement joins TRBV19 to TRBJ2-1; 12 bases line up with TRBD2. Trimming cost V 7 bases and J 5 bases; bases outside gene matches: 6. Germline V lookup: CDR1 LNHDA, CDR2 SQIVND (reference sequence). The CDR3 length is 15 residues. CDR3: CASTRTSGAHNEQFF. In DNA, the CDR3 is TGTGCCAGTACCAGGACTAGCGGGGCCCACAATGAGCAGTTCTTC.

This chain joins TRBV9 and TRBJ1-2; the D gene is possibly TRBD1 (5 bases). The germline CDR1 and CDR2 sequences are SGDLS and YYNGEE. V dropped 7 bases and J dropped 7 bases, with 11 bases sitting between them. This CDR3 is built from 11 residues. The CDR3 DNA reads TGTGCCAGCGCCCGAGGGGCTGGCTACACCTTC. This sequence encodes CASARGAGYTF.

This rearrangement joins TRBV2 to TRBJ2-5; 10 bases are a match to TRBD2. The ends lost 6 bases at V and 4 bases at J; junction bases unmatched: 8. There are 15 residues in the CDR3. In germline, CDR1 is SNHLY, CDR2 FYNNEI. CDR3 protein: CASREGRLAGETQYF. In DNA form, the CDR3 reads TGTGCCAGCAGGGAGGGGCGACTAGCGGGAGAGACCCAGTACTTC.

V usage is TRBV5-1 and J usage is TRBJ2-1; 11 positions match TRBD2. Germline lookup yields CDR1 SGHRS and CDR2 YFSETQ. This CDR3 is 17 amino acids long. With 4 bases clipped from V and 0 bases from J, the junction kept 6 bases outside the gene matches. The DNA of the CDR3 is TGCGCCAGCAGCAGCCTAGCGGGGGGAAGCTCCTACAATGAGCAGTTCTTC. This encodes CASSSLAGGSSYNEQFF.

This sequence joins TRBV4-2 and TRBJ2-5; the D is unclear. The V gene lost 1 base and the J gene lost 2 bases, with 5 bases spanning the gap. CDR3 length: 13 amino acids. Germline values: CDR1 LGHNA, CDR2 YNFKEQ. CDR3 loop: CASSQVGQETQYF. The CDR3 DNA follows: TGTGCCAGCAGCCAAGTGGGACAAGAGACCCAGTACTTC.

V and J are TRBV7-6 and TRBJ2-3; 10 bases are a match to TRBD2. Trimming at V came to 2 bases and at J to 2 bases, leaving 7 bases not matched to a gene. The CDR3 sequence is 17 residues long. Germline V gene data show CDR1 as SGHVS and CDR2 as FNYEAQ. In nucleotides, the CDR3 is TGTGCCAGCAGCTTAAGTATAGCGGGGGGTAACACAGATACGCAGTATTTT. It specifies CASSLSIAGGNTDTQYF.

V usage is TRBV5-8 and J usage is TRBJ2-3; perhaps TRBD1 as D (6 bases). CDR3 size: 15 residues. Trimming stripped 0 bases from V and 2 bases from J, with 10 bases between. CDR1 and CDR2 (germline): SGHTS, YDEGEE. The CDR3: CASSLGRGNTDTQYF. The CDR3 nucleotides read TGTGCCAGCAGCTTGGGTAGGGGGAACACAGATACGCAGTATTTT.

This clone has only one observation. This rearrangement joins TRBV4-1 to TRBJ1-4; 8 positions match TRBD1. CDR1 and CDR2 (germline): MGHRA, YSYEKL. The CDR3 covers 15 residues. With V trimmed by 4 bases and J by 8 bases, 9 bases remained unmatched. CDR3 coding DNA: TGCGCCAGCAGCCGAACCGGGACAGGATACGAAAAACTGTTTTTT. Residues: CASSRTGTGYEKLFF.

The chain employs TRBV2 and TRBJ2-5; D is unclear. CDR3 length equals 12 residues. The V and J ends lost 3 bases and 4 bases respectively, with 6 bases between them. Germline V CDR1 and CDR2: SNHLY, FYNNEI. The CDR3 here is CASSDLGETQYF. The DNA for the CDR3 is TGTGCCAGCAGTGATCTGGGAGAGACCCAGTACTTC.

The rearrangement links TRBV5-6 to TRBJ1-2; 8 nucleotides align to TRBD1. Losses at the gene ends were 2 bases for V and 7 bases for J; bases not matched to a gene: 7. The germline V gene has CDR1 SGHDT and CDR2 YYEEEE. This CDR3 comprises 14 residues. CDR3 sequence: CASSFTDRVAGYTF. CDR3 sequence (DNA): TGTGCCAGCAGCTTCACGGACAGGGTGGCTGGCTACACCTTC.